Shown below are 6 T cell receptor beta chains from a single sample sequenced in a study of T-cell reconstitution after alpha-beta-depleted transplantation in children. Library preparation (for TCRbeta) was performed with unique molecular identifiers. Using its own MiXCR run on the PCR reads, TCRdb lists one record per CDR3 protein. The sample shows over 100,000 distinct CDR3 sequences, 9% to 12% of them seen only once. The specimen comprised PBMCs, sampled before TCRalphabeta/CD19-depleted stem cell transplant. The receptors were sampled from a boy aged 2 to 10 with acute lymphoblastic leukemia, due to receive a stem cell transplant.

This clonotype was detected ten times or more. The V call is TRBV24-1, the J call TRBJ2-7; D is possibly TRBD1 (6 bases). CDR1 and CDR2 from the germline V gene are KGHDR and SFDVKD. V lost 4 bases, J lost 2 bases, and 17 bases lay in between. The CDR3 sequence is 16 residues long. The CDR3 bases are TGTGCCACCAGTGACCTGGGCACAAGGGACACCTACGAGCAGTACTTC. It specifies CATSDLGTRDTYEQYF.

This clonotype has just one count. The CDR3 nucleotides are TGTGCCAGTAGGACAGATCCGGGACAGCCGAACTATGGCTACACCTTC. It specifies CASRTDPGQPNYGYTF. This chain joins TRBV19 and TRBJ1-2; 7 bases align to TRBD1. The germline gives CDR1 LNHDA, CDR2 SQIVND (reference sequence). The CDR3 is 16 residues long. Trimming removed 6 bases from V and 2 bases from J; junction bases left unmatched: 12.

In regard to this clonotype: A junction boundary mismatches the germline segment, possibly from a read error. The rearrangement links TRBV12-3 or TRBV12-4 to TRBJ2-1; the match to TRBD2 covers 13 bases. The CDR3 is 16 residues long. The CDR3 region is CVSSFLGLAGHNEQFF. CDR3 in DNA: TGTGTCAGCAGTTTTCTGGGACTAGCGGGACACAATGAGCAGTTCTTC.

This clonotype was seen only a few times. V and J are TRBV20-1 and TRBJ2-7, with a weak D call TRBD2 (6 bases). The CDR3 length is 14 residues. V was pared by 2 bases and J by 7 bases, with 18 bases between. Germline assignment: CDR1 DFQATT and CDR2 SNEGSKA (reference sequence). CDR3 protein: CSARSSGGEREQYF. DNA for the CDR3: TGCAGTGCTAGATCTTCCGGAGGGGAGAGGGAGCAGTACTTC.

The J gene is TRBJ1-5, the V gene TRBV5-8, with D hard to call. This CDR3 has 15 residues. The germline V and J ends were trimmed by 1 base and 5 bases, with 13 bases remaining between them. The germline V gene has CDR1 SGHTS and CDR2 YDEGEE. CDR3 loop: CASSLSPRKDQPQHF. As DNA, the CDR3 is TGTGCCAGCAGCTTGTCCCCCAGAAAAGATCAGCCCCAGCATTTT.

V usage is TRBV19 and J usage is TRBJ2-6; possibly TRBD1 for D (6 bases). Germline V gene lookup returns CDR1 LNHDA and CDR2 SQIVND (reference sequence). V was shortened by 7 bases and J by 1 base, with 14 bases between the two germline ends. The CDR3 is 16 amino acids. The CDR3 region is CASNGQSVSGANVLTF. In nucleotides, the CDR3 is TGTGCCAGTAACGGACAGAGTGTTTCTGGGGCCAACGTCCTGACTTTC.